This T cell receptor (beta chain) was retrieved from a study of PD-1 blockade in classical Hodgkin lymphoma. At the level of the study: Patients in the cohort were put on intravenous nivolumab, 3 mg/kg every 2 weeks. Findings and limits, study-wide: Compared with healthy donors, newly diagnosed patients reportedly showed lower baseline TCR diversity. The repertoire differences lack a defined cause, possibly disease activity or prior therapy.

The patients all showed relapse after autologous stem cell transplantation, while their brentuximab vedotin exposure varied. Magnetic negative selection purified CD4+ T cells from thawed PBMCs. Progressive disease, partial response or complete response was each patient's best response. Details on this clone: Antigen unknown.

Using immunoSEQ multiplex PCR, the repertoire was profiled, and TCRdb retains in-frame clones only, with some absent. The repertoire holds about 31,000 clones, with 85% as singletons. The sample consisted of CD4+ T cells from blood, taken at baseline. The receptor was isolated from a human donor with classical Hodgkin lymphoma.

CDR3 bases: TGCGCCAGCAGCTTGTCTAGCGGGAGCACAGATACGCAGTATTTT. Its translation is CASSLSSGSTDTQYF. The chain is built from TRBV5-1 and TRBJ2-3; 8 bases align to TRBD2. Trimming cost V 1 base and J 0 bases; bases outside gene matches: 1. The CDR3 loop spans 15 amino acids. Germline CDR1 SGHRS, CDR2 YFSETQ.